This TCR beta chain is drawn from a study of blood T cell repertoires in COVID-19. Overall study: COVID-19 samples from acute and convalescent phases originated in the United States, Italy and Spain.

CDR3 length: 14 residues. V lost 0 bases and J 4 bases, leaving 11 bases between the germline ends. The germline V gene has CDR1 SGHNT and CDR2 YYREEE (reference sequence). Original methodology: Quantification of nucleated cells was approximated via reference gene primer amplification. TCRdb keeps only in-frame clones here, not all; method: immunoSEQ multiplex PCR. V and J calls and clone size are copied from that table; D and trimming were computed from the DNA. The sample carries fewer than 250,000 clones, about 83% recorded once. This clone was seen more than once but under ten times. This CDR3 is also generated by other DNA sequences in the sample.

The chain carries TRBV5-4 and TRBJ2-7; D perhaps matches TRBD1 (6 bases). The source is a human donor in a cohort sampled during active COVID-19. Sequenced: peripheral blood. The CDR3: CASSLGRTAYEQYF. The CDR3 nucleotides are TGTGCCAGCAGCTTGGGTCGGACAGCTTACGAGCAGTACTTC.